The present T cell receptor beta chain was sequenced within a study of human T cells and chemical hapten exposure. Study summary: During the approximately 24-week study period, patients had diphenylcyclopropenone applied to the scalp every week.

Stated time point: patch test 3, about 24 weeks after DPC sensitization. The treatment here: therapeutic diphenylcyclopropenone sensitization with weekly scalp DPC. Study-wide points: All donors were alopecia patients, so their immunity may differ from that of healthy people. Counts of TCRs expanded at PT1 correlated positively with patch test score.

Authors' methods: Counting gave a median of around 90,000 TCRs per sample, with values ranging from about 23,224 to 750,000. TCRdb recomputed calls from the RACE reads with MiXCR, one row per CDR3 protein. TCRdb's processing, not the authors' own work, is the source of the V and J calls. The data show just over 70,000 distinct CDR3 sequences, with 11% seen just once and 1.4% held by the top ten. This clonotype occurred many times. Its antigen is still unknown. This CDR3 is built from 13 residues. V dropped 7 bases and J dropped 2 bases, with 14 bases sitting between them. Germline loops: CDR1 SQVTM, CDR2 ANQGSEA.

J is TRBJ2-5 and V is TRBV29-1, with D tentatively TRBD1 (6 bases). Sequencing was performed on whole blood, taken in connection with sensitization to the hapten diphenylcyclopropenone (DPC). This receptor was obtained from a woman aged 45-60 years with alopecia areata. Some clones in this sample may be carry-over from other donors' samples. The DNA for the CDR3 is TGCAGCGAGGCCAGGGGTCCACAAGAGACCCAGTACTTC. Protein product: CSEARGPQETQYF.